This is a list of T cell receptor beta chains from one sample in a study of cytomegalovirus exposure and HLA in healthy donors. Clones were read by immunoSEQ multiplex PCR, and TCRdb kept only the in-frame ones, dropping some. The table has over 100,000 clones, around 86% seen once. The sample taken for sequencing was PBMCs. Source of these receptors: a woman aged 25 to 39 in good health and CMV-seronegative. The CDR3 runs from the conserved cysteine through the conserved F or W. A D gene is named only where the DNA matches it firmly. Size values are once, few and many counts, or a class for expanded clones, and some rows have none.

D gene	V gene	J gene	clone size	CDR3 protein	CDR3 DNA
.	TRBV21-1	TRBJ2-5	.	CASEYYRRIRGWCQETQYF	TGTGCCAGCGAGTATTATCGGAGGATCCGAGGATGGTGTCAAGAGACCCAGTACTTC
.	TRBV11-2	TRBJ2-3	.	CASSPDGLLDTQYF	TGTGCCAGCAGCCCAGACGGACTCCTAGATACGCAGTATTTT
.	TRBV19	TRBJ1-4	.	CASSNTGTREKLFF	TGTGCCAGTAGTAACACAGGGACCAGGGAAAAACTGTTTTTT
.	TRBV9	TRBJ1-2	once	CASSPRVARYGYTF	TGTGCCAGCAGCCCCAGGGTAGCCCGATATGGCTACACCTTC
.	TRBV7-9	TRBJ2-5	.	CASDLGLEETQYF	TGTGCCAGCGATCTGGGGCTTGAGGAGACCCAGTACTTC
TRBD1	TRBV7-2	TRBJ1-2	.	CASSLVGQGRGYTF	TGTGCCAGCAGCTTAGTAGGACAGGGTCGTGGCTACACCTTC
TRBD2	TRBV28	TRBJ2-3	.	CASSLRLARTDTQYF	TGTGCCAGCAGTTTACGACTAGCCCGCACAGATACGCAGTATTTT
.	TRBV4-3	TRBJ1-6	.	CASSQDASGPLHF	TGCGCCAGCAGCCAAGATGCATCCGGACCCCTCCACTTT
.	TRBV9	TRBJ2-5	.	CASSVGAARETQYF	TGTGCCAGCAGCGTAGGGGCAGCCCGGGAGACCCAGTACTTC
.	TRBV21-1	TRBJ1-5	.	CASSSGEDRGCDGNQPQHF	TGTGCCAGCAGCAGTGGAGAGGACAGGGGGTGTGACGGCAATCAGCCCCAGCATTTT
.	TRBV18	TRBJ2-7	few	CASSPSSYEQYF	TGTGCCAGCTCACCTAGCTCCTACGAGCAGTACTTC
.	TRBV5-1	TRBJ2-2	.	CASSQGAEGRTGELFF	TGCGCCAGCAGCCAAGGTGCGGAGGGGCGGACCGGGGAGCTGTTTTTT
.	TRBV28	TRBJ1-5	.	CASSFRGVMQPQHF	TGTGCCAGCAGTTTCAGGGGCGTTATGCAGCCCCAGCATTTT
TRBD1	TRBV15	TRBJ2-7	.	CATSRELLGQRVEQYF	TGTGCCACCAGCAGAGAGCTCTTGGGACAGAGAGTCGAGCAGTACTTC
TRBD1	TRBV19	TRBJ1-1	.	CASSILDREGTEAFF	TGTGCCAGTAGTATACTGGACAGGGAGGGCACTGAAGCTTTCTTT
.	TRBV5-5	TRBJ2-7	.	CASSLYRVVDEQYF	TGTGCCAGCAGCTTGTACAGGGTGGTGGATGAGCAGTACTTC
TRBD1	TRBV11-2	TRBJ1-1	.	CASRSARANHDRAPPEAFF	TGTGCCAGCAGATCGGCCCGCGCGAATCATGACAGGGCTCCCCCTGAAGCTTTCTTT
.	TRBV14	TRBJ2-1	.	CASSPYSSGRYNEQFF	TGTGCCAGCAGCCCATACTCGTCCGGTAGATACAATGAGCAGTTCTTC
TRBD2	TRBV19	TRBJ2-3	.	CASLSGRASDTQYF	TGTGCCAGCTTAAGCGGGAGGGCCTCAGATACGCAGTATTTT
TRBD1	TRBV5-1	TRBJ1-2	.	CASSLEGTGAGGYTF	TGCGCCAGCAGCTTGGAGGGGACAGGGGCGGGCGGCTACACCTTC
TRBD2	TRBV2	TRBJ2-1	.	CASSVISGRTGQFF	TGTGCCAGCAGTGTGATTAGCGGGAGGACGGGGCAGTTCTTC
TRBD1	TRBV29-1	TRBJ2-7	.	CSVGQGAYEQYF	TGCAGCGTTGGACAGGGGGCGTACGAGCAGTACTTC
.	TRBV14	TRBJ2-3	.	CASSPRPSRRTSTDTQYF	TGTGCCAGCAGCCCTCGCCCAAGTAGAAGGACTAGCACAGATACGCAGTATTTT
TRBD1	TRBV4-2	TRBJ2-5	.	CASSLGTGQQETQYF	TGTGCCAGCAGCCTCGGCACGGGACAGCAAGAGACCCAGTACTTC
TRBD1	TRBV19	TRBJ1-2	few	CASSIWGQYYGYTF	TGTGCCAGTAGTATTTGGGGACAGTACTATGGCTACACCTTC
.	TRBV5-1	TRBJ2-1	.	CASSLPSNEQFF	TGCGCCAGCAGCTTGCCCAGCAATGAGCAGTTCTTC
TRBD1	TRBV29-1	TRBJ2-5	.	CSVGDRDRGEETQYF	TGCAGCGTTGGGGACCGGGACAGGGGAGAAGAGACCCAGTACTTC
TRBD1	TRBV6-6	TRBJ1-2	.	CASSYGTGGYTF	TGTGCCAGCAGTTACGGGACAGGTGGCTACACCTTC
.	TRBV10-3	TRBJ1-2	.	CATISGVYGYTF	TGTGCCACGATCTCAGGGGTCTATGGCTACACCTTC
.	TRBV29-1	TRBJ2-3	once	CSVGLVADTQYF	TGCAGCGTTGGGCTAGTTGCAGATACGCAGTATTTT
TRBD2	TRBV27	TRBJ2-2	.	CASSGLAGATGELFF	TGTGCCAGCAGTGGGCTAGCGGGAGCCACCGGGGAGCTGTTTTTT
TRBD1	TRBV4-2	TRBJ1-2	.	CASSPSGTGLIYGYTF	TGTGCCAGCAGCCCTAGTGGGACAGGTCTTATCTATGGCTACACCTTC
TRBD1	TRBV6-6	TRBJ1-1	.	CASTYPGQGTEAFF	TGTGCCAGCACCTACCCGGGACAGGGGACTGAAGCTTTCTTT
.	TRBV10-3	TRBJ1-2	few	CAISDRHFNYGYTF	TGTGCCATCAGTGATAGACATTTTAACTATGGCTACACCTTC